This T cell receptor beta chain is from a study of blood T cell repertoires in COVID-19. The repertoire was sequenced with immunoSEQ multiplex PCR; TCRdb's copy has only in-frame clones and lacks some. The top ten clones hold roughly 0.87% of a sample with 350,000 to 500,000 clones, around 90% of them seen once. Sequencing was carried out using peripheral blood. This receptor was taken from a man between 18 and 35 years old with COVID-19, enrolled during active disease.

CDR3 bases: TGTGCCAGCAGCTTAGCACTGGTAGCGGGAGTCCCCACTAATGAGCAGTTCTTC. It codes for CASSLALVAGVPTNEQFF. The rearrangement uses TRBV7-8 and TRBJ2-1, with 9 bases that match TRBD2. V shed 0 bases, J shed 7 bases, and the junction held 13 bases outside the gene matches. The CDR3 spans 18 residues. Germline V gene lookup returns CDR1 SGHVS and CDR2 FQNEAQ.